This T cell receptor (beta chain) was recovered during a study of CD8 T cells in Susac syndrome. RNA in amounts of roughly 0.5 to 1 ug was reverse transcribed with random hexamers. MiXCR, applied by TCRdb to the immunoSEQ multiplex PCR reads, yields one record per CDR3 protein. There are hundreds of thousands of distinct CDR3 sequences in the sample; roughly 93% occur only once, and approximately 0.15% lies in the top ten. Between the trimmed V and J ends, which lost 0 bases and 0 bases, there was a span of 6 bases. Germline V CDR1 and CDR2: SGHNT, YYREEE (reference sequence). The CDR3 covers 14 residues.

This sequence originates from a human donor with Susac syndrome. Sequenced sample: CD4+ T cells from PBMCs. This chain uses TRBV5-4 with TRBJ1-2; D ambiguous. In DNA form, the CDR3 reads TGTGCCAGCAGCTTGGGGGTAGCTAACTATGGCTACACCTTC. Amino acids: CASSLGVANYGYTF.